This TCR beta chain was sequenced in a study of T cell clones after liver transplantation. The CDR3 totals 13 residues. V was cut by 1 base and J by 1 base, with 7 bases left in between. Germline loops: CDR1 GTSNPN, CDR2 SVGIG (reference sequence). Data came from immunoSEQ multiplex PCR; TCRdb stores just in-frame clones and leaves some out. The sample yields 55,000 to 75,000 clones, more than 85% seen once. V usage is TRBV30 and J usage is TRBJ1-1; D perhaps matches TRBD1 (5 bases). The sequencing here drew on CD4+ T cells from blood, taken roughly 25 months after liver transplant. The clonotype comes from a human patient who received a liver transplant. The T cells may come from the graft donor. CDR3 region: CAWSDRPNTEAFF. As DNA, the CDR3 is TGTGCCTGGAGTGACAGGCCGAACACTGAAGCTTTCTTT.